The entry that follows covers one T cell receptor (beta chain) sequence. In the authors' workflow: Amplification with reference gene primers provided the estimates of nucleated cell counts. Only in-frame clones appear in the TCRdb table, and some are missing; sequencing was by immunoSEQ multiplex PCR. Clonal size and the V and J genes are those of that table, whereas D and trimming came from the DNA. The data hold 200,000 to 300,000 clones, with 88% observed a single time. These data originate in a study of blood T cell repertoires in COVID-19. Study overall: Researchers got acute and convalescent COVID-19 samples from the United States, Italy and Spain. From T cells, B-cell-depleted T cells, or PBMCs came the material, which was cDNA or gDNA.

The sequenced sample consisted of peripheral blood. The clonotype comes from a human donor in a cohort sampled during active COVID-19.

The CDR3 region has the DNA TGTGCCTGGAACCACCCGGGACAGGGAGCTAACTATGGCTACACCTTC. Protein: CAWNHPGQGANYGYTF. The rearrangement joins TRBV30 to TRBJ1-2; 9 bases fit TRBD1. Unmatched junction bases numbered 9, after V lost 4 bases and J lost 0 bases. CDR3 length equals 16 residues. CDR1 is GTSNPN and CDR2 is SVGIG in the germline V gene (reference sequence). The whole variable domain, filled in from reference TRBV30 and TRBJ1-2, reads SQTIHQWPATLVQPVGSPLSLECTVEGTSNPNLYWYRQAAGRGLQLLFYSVGIGQISSEVPQNLSASRPQDRQFILSSKKLLLSDSGFYLCAWNHPGQGANYGYTFGSGTRLTVV.